These 13 T cell receptor beta chains were sequenced from one sample in a study of human T cells and chemical hapten exposure. One entry per CDR3 protein, called by TCRdb with MiXCR from the 5' RACE reads. This sample carries around 140,000 distinct CDR3 sequences, 3.5% to 5% of them seen once, and the ten largest clones take 1.3% to 1.5%. Someone pulled total RNA out of unfractionated whole blood. The origin of the receptors is a female donor in good health.

Points on this clonotype: This may stem from a read error, because a much larger clone lies one nucleotide away. The V gene is TRBV6-6, the J gene TRBJ1-2; D might be TRBD1 (5 bases). The V gene's germline CDR1 is MNHNY and CDR2 SVGAGI (reference sequence). There are 12 residues in the CDR3. In DNA, the CDR3 is TGTGCCAGCAAAGGACACCGGGCCCCTATAGCCTTC. Its translation: CASKGHRAPIAF.

DNA for the CDR3: TGTGCCAGCAGTGTGGGGTGGGACGGCATTCAGTACTTC. Protein: CASSVGWDGIQYF. The chain joins TRBV2 to TRBJ2-4; D may match TRBD1 or TRBD2 (5 bases each). Trimming removed 4 bases at V and 9 bases at J, with 13 bases between. The CDR3 runs 13 residues. The germline V gene encodes CDR1 SNHLY and CDR2 FYNNEI.

The chain recombines TRBV5-1 with TRBJ1-1, with 10 nucleotides matching TRBD1. In germline, CDR1 is SGHRS, CDR2 YFSETQ. The V gene end was trimmed by 3 bases and the J gene end by 7 bases; junction bases not matched to a gene: 9. CDR3 length: 15 amino acids. CDR3 coding DNA: TGCGCCAGCAGCTGGTTGACAGGGGGCGAGGGTGAAGCTTTCTTT. Amino acids: CASSWLTGGEGEAFF. Full variable domain (outside the CDR3, taken from reference TRBV5-1 and TRBJ1-1): KAGVTQTPRYLIKTRGQQVTLSCSPISGHRSVSWYQQTPGQGLQFLFEYFSETQRNKGNFPGRFSGRQFSNSRSEMNVSTLELGDSALYLCASSWLTGGEGEAFFGQGTRLTVV.

This clonotype has ten or more counts. The chain couples TRBV6-6 to TRBJ2-7, with D perhaps assigned TRBD1 or TRBD2 (5 bases each). V was clipped by 8 bases and J by 4 bases, with 6 bases between them. The CDR3 loop spans 10 amino acids. CDR1 and CDR2 (germline): MNHNY, SVGAGI (reference sequence). The CDR3 bases are TGTGCCAGCGGGGGATACGAGCAGTACTTC. This translates into CASGGYEQYF.

In this sample, this clonotype turned up many times. This chain connects TRBV7-6 to TRBJ1-5; perhaps TRBD1 as D (5 bases). In germline, CDR1 is SGHVS, CDR2 FNYEAQ. The CDR3 runs to 14 residues. Trimming took off 3 bases at V and 3 bases at J, with 9 bases between the two ends. This CDR3 reads CASSFGGINQPQHF. In DNA form, the CDR3 reads TGTGCCAGCAGCTTTGGGGGGATCAATCAGCCCCAGCATTTT.

This clonotype was seen at least ten times. V gene TRBV20-1 combines with J gene TRBJ2-1; a possible D gene is TRBD2 (6 bases). The germline gives CDR1 DFQATT, CDR2 SNEGSKA (reference sequence). The CDR3 consists of 14 residues. The V end lost 3 bases, the J end lost 2 bases, and 11 bases lay between the germline ends. CDR3 region: CSARSGLTYNEQFF. CDR3 nucleotide sequence: TGCAGTGCTAGGAGCGGGCTTACCTACAATGAGCAGTTCTTC.

The CDR3, as DNA: TGCAGCGTCGCCCACCGATTCACAGGGGCCGAAGAGACCCAGTACTTC. This codes for CSVAHRFTGAEETQYF. V and J are TRBV29-1 and TRBJ2-5; TRBD1 matches at 7 bases. This CDR3 spans 16 amino acids. The junction had 16 bases not matched to a gene; V was cut back by 6 bases and J by 3 bases. Germline V CDR1 and CDR2: SQVTM, ANQGSEA.

Many counts were recorded for this clonotype. The rearrangement joins TRBV9 to TRBJ1-2; tentatively, D is TRBD1 (6 bases). The V gene's germline CDR1 is SGDLS and CDR2 YYNGEE. CDR3 length: 15 residues. V was pared by 4 bases and J by 7 bases, with 20 bases between. The CDR3 protein is CASSLPRPGGRGYTF. The CDR3 DNA is TGTGCCAGCAGCCTCCCACGGCCCGGGGGCCGTGGCTACACCTTC.

This clonotype was seen a handful of times. V gene TRBV3-1 combines with J gene TRBJ1-3; no reliable D call. The CDR3 has 15 residues. V lost 1 base to trimming and J lost 5 bases, with 12 bases between them. The germline V gene encodes CDR1 LGHDT and CDR2 YNNKEL (reference sequence). CDR3 residues: CASSQAGFCRNTIYF. The CDR3 DNA is TGTGCCAGCAGCCAAGCAGGATTCTGTAGAAACACCATATATTTT.

This clonotype has a count of ten or more. The genes are TRBV7-9 and TRBJ2-3, with 12 nucleotides matching TRBD2. With 5 bases clipped from V and 6 bases from J, the junction kept 12 bases outside the gene matches. The germline gives CDR1 SEHNR, CDR2 FQNEAQ (reference sequence). CDR3 length equals 17 residues. CDR3 sequence (DNA): TGTGCCAGCAGCCCACGCAGACTAGCGGGGGAATTGGATACGCAGTATTTT. Protein: CASSPRRLAGELDTQYF.

The rearrangement links TRBV20-1 to TRBJ1-4, with TRBD1 as a possible D gene (5 bases). Trimming cost V 6 bases and J 8 bases, with 16 bases left between them. Germline V lookup: CDR1 DFQATT, CDR2 SNEGSKA (reference sequence). CDR3 length: 13 amino acids. CDR3 nucleotides: TGCAGTGCCCTCTCGGCAGAGGGGGAAAAACTGTTTTTT. Translating it yields CSALSAEGEKLFF.

Ten or more counts support this clonotype. A read error may produce the germline difference seen at one junction end. This sequence joins TRBV28 and TRBJ2-7; a weak D match, TRBD2 (6 bases). CDR3 length equals 11 residues. CDR1 is MDHEN and CDR2 is SYDVKM in the germline V gene. CDR3 nucleotide sequence: TGTGCCAGCACCGACTCCCGGGGGTTTGACTTC. Translated, it gives CASTDSRGFDF.

This clonotype has ten or more counts. This chain connects TRBV6-1 to TRBJ1-3, with 7 bases matching TRBD1. V gave up 3 bases and J gave up 3 bases; unmatched junction bases: 14. Germline CDR1 is MNHNS and CDR2 is SASEGT. This CDR3 contains 18 residues. The CDR3 here is CASSEGFPGGNFGNTIYF. The CDR3 DNA follows: TGTGCCAGCAGTGAGGGATTCCCAGGGGGTAACTTTGGAAACACCATATATTTT.